The TCR beta chain described here comes from a study of cytomegalovirus exposure and HLA in healthy donors. The study's findings and limits: Most TCRs appeared rarely, but some public TCRs recurred in many donors.

PCR employed 60 Vbeta and 13 Jbeta primers. Original data processing: Later reanalysis found about 78 million unique TCR beta chains, roughly 10 million of them shared. The repertoire was sequenced with immunoSEQ multiplex PCR; TCRdb's copy has only in-frame clones and lacks some. Clonal size and the V and J genes are those of that table, whereas D and trimming came from the DNA. Here the sample spans fewer than 95,000 clones, roughly 69% being singletons. This clone showed up just a few times. As yet, its antigen is unknown. This CDR3 is 15 amino acids long. The V end was cut by 3 bases, the J end by 8 bases, with 17 bases between. Germline CDR1 is LGHNA and CDR2 is YSLEER.

The gene calls are TRBV4-3 and TRBJ2-1; possibly TRBD2 for D (5 bases). Input material: PBMCs. This TCR came from a woman aged 25 to 39 in good health and CMV-seronegative. For the CDR3, the DNA is TGCGCCAGCAGCCACATTTATGGGGAGAACGATGAGCAGTTCTTC. This encodes CASSHIYGENDEQFF.